Included here is one T cell receptor beta chain sequence, with context. The antigen is not known. The data derive from a study of somatic mutations in cytotoxic T cells in rheumatoid arthritis. Study background: At nearly 100% purity, some V beta antibody-stained T-cell populations were flow-sorted, and these included V beta1+ cells that were sequenced for TCRB. Study observations and caveats: The study found that the largest CD8+ clone exceeded 20% of CD8+ cells in 8 of 65 patients.

Profiled with immunoSEQ multiplex PCR; TCRdb holds only in-frame clones, not every one. The table records over 10,000 clones, 65% to 75% of them present only once. J gave up 0 bases and V 7 bases, and 6 bases lay outside the gene matches. The germline gives CDR1 SGHTA, CDR2 FQGNSA. There are 14 residues in the CDR3. Recruitment of healthy controls drew on blood donors, who had a median age of around 58 years (range about 21-80) and were roughly 50% female. The chain links TRBV7-2 to TRBJ2-7, with 7 bases identical to TRBD1. The specimen was CD8+ T cells sorted from blood. The receptor was isolated from a man between 65 and 85 years old in good health. The CDR3 sequence: CASTDRTGSYEQYF. CDR3 in DNA: TGTGCCAGCACGGACCGGACAGGCTCCTACGAGCAGTACTTC.